This T cell receptor beta chain was recovered during a study of T cell responses to AZD1222 COVID-19 vaccine. Measured with immunoSEQ multiplex PCR; TCRdb has only the in-frame clones, and not every one. The sample has around 100,000 clones; 80% to 90% are singletons. To note about this clone: Its matching antigen is unknown.

From germline, CDR1 is MNHEY and CDR2 SVGAGI. The CDR3 runs 13 residues. V gave up 8 bases and J gave up 7 bases, with 15 bases separating them. Study results and limitations: Possibly, clonal diversity was underestimated; donors were largely white British and included more females. Without day 14 samples, only post-peak T cell repertoires were studied.

The starting material was peripheral blood, obtained on day 0 of AZD1222 vaccination. The V gene is TRBV6-5, the J gene TRBJ1-5; D is ambiguous. The clonotype comes from an adult in good health. As DNA, the CDR3 is TGTGCCAGCTCGAAAACGGCCGGGCAGCCCCAGCATTTT. Its protein is CASSKTAGQPQHF.